The entry below gives a single TCR beta chain sequence along with its context. The data were produced by immunoSEQ multiplex PCR, yet TCRdb's version contains in-frame clones alone and is incomplete. There are tens of thousands of clones in the sample; approximately 78% occur only once, and approximately 1.3% lies in the top ten. This CDR3 has 15 amino acids. V was clipped by 2 bases and J by 7 bases; unmatched bases: 5. CDR1 MDHEN and CDR2 SYDVKM come from the germline V gene. This sample is part of a study of preoperative IRX-2 immunotherapy in early breast cancer. Treatment noted: preoperative locoregional IRX-2 cytokine immunotherapy. Preoperative locoregional IRX-2 cytokine immunotherapy was tested in the phase Ib source study.

Sequencing was performed on lymph node tissue, taken after IRX-2 immunotherapy. The rearrangement uses TRBV28 and TRBJ1-6; 7 bases are shared with TRBD1. The source is a human donor with breast cancer. The CDR3 loop is CASSLVSGGNSPLHF. The CDR3 bases are TGTGCCAGCAGTTTAGTTTCAGGGGGAAATTCACCCCTCCACTTT.